Listed here are 18 T cell receptor beta chains from one sample, sequenced in a study of T-cell memory formation after mild COVID-19. TCRdb re-called the 5' RACE reads with MiXCR, one entry per CDR3 protein. The data contain about 250,000 distinct CDR3 sequences, about a sixth of them seen just once; the ten biggest clones take up around 23%. Sequenced input: PBMCs or a T cell subset sorted from them (not recorded which). These TCRs come from a man younger than 35 who had mild COVID-19 (a few samples of this study predate the infection). Cell type and time point are not known.

This clonotype showed up just a few times. At one end, the junction sequence differs from germline, possibly due to a read error. The genes are TRBV5-1 and TRBJ1-1, with D perhaps TRBD1 (5 bases). CDR1 and CDR2 (germline): SGHRS, YFSETQ. The CDR3 is made up of 14 amino acids. Written as DNA, the CDR3 is TGCGCCAGCACCTTGTCGGCCGGGGGCACTGAAGCTTTCTTT. Encoded protein: CASTLSAGGTEAFF.

The table lists this clonotype with a few counts. The V call is TRBV6-5, the J call TRBJ1-1; D call uncertain. CDR1 is MNHEY and CDR2 is SVGAGI in the germline V gene. The CDR3 runs 14 residues. V dropped 2 bases and J dropped 0 bases, with 7 bases sitting between them. The CDR3 region has the DNA TGTGCCAGCAGTTACGGCAGGTTGAACACTGAAGCTTTCTTT. Amino acids: CASSYGRLNTEAFF.

Only a few counts were recorded for this clonotype. The V call is TRBV5-1, the J call TRBJ2-3; D gene ambiguous. This CDR3 is 15 amino acids long. V shed 0 bases and J shed 3 bases, with 11 bases lying between them. CDR1 and CDR2 (germline): SGHRS, YFSETQ. The CDR3 region is CASSLEVDWTDTQYF. Here the CDR3 DNA reads TGCGCCAGCAGCTTGGAGGTAGACTGGACAGATACGCAGTATTTT.

This clonotype was seen a few times. The rearrangement links TRBV6-5 to TRBJ1-6; D is perhaps TRBD1 (6 bases). The V end was cut by 2 bases, the J end by 7 bases, with 18 bases between. The CDR3 extends over 17 amino acids. Germline-derived CDR1 and CDR2 are MNHEY and SVGAGI. This CDR3 reads CASSYRGISVSNSPLHF. The CDR3 region has the DNA TGTGCCAGCAGTTACAGGGGGATCTCGGTCTCCAATTCACCCCTCCACTTT.

This clonotype was seen a handful of times. Here the CDR3 DNA reads TGCAGTGCTAGAGATCGGGCAGTTTATGGCTACACCTTC. As protein: CSARDRAVYGYTF. The chain links TRBV20-1 to TRBJ1-2, with D unresolved. The germline V gene has CDR1 DFQATT and CDR2 SNEGSKA (reference sequence). Trimming removed 0 bases from V and 5 bases from J, with 10 bases in between. This CDR3 is built from 13 residues.

The chain joins TRBV3-1 to TRBJ2-2; TRBD2 might be the D (6 bases). V was shortened by 3 bases and J by 6 bases, with 11 bases between the two germline ends. The CDR3 is 14 residues long. Germline values: CDR1 LGHDT, CDR2 YNNKEL (reference sequence). For the CDR3, the DNA is TGTGCCAGCAGCCAGCTTGCGGGGTCCGGGGAGCTGTTTTTT. This sequence encodes CASSQLAGSGELFF.

There are a few counts of this clonotype. The chain is built from TRBV6-1 and TRBJ2-2, with 7 nucleotides matching TRBD1. The germline CDR1 and CDR2 sequences are MNHNS and SASEGT. V trimming: 4 bases; J trimming: 0 bases; junction bases outside the gene matches: 5. The CDR3 runs to 16 residues. CDR3 coding DNA: TGTGCCAGCAGTGCCAAGGGGGCCGCGAACACCGGGGAGCTGTTTTTT. Residues: CASSAKGAANTGELFF.

J is TRBJ1-2 and V is TRBV5-1, with 9 positions matching TRBD1. V shed 0 bases and J 4 bases; nucleotides not matched to a gene: 4. The germline V gene encodes CDR1 SGHRS and CDR2 YFSETQ. The CDR3 is 15 residues long. CDR3 sequence reads: CASSLADRGRYGYTF. CDR3 nucleotides: TGCGCCAGCAGCTTGGCGGACAGGGGACGCTATGGCTACACCTTC.

The chain combines TRBV6-5 with TRBJ2-2; TRBD1 agrees at 9 bases. Germline V gives CDR1 MNHEY, CDR2 SVGAGI. This CDR3 has 15 residues. Losses at the gene ends were 4 bases for V and 7 bases for J; bases not matched to a gene: 7. CDR3 sequence reads: CASSWTGDLGGELFF. The CDR3 bases are TGTGCCAGCAGTTGGACAGGGGATCTAGGCGGGGAGCTGTTTTTT.

The chain combines TRBV5-1 with TRBJ2-3, with 7 bases lining up with TRBD2. Germline-derived CDR1 and CDR2 are SGHRS and YFSETQ. Trimming removed 4 bases from V and 2 bases from J; junction bases left unmatched: 7. The CDR3 consists of 15 residues. CDR3: CASSLSGEYTDTQYF. The CDR3 DNA reads TGCGCCAGCAGCCTGAGCGGGGAATACACAGATACGCAGTATTTT. Based on the CDR3 plus reference TRBV5-1 and TRBJ2-3, the full variable domain is KAGVTQTPRYLIKTRGQQVTLSCSPISGHRSVSWYQQTPGQGLQFLFEYFSETQRNKGNFPGRFSGRQFSNSRSEMNVSTLELGDSALYLCASSLSGEYTDTQYFGPGTRLTVL.

This clonotype came up a few times. The rearrangement joins TRBV27 to TRBJ2-5; no clear D. Germline CDR1 and CDR2: MNHEY and SMNVEV (reference sequence). The CDR3 totals 13 residues. V was clipped by 2 bases and J by 5 bases, with 9 bases between them. The CDR3 sequence is CASSLQPGETQYF. For the CDR3, the DNA is TGTGCCAGCAGTTTACAGCCCGGGGAGACCCAGTACTTC.

The V call is TRBV25-1, the J call TRBJ2-2; no definite D call. V was pared by 2 bases and J by 3 bases, with 13 bases between. Per germline, CDR1 MGHDK and CDR2 SYGVNS. The CDR3 spans 16 residues. CDR3 region: CASSERRVQYTGELFF. For the CDR3, the DNA is TGTGCCAGCAGTGAACGAAGGGTACAGTACACCGGGGAGCTGTTTTTT. Looking up the rest from reference TRBV25-1 and TRBJ2-2 gives the full variable domain: EADIYQTPRYLVIGTGKKITLECSQTMGHDKMYWYQQDPGMELHLIHYSYGVNSTEKGDLSSESTVSRIRTEHFPLTLESARPSHTSQYLCASSERRVQYTGELFFGEGSRLTVL.

This clonotype has a handful of counts. The V gene is TRBV5-4, the J gene TRBJ2-7; D is ambiguous. The CDR3 length is 14 residues. Germline lookup yields CDR1 SGHNT and CDR2 YYREEE (reference sequence). The germline V and J ends were trimmed by 0 bases and 0 bases, with 7 bases remaining between them. CDR3 nucleotide sequence: TGTGCCAGCAGCTTGGCCCCGGGCTCCTACGAGCAGTACGTC. Translated: CASSLAPGSYEQYV.

The rearrangement uses TRBV7-2 and TRBJ2-3; possible D gene TRBD2, 6 bases. The CDR3 has 14 amino acids. Germline V gives CDR1 SGHTA, CDR2 FQGNSA. The germline V and J ends were trimmed by 3 bases and 4 bases, with 11 bases remaining between them. The CDR3 is CASSFRGTADTQYF. DNA of the CDR3: TGTGCCAGCAGCTTCCGGGGGACGGCAGATACGCAGTATTTT.

This clonotype has more than one count but fewer than ten. The rearrangement joins TRBV7-9 to TRBJ2-5; 7 bases agree with TRBD2. Germline CDR1 and CDR2: SEHNR and FQNEAQ (reference sequence). V was pared by 5 bases and J by 2 bases, with 8 bases of the junction left unmatched. The CDR3 runs 15 residues. CDR3 nucleotides: TGTGCCAGCAGCCCCAGGGCGGGGGTACAAGAGACCCAGTACTTC. Amino acids: CASSPRAGVQETQYF.

The genes are TRBV12-3 or TRBV12-4 and TRBJ1-1, with a possible D match to TRBD1 (6 bases). Trimming took 5 bases from V and 6 from J, leaving 13 bases between them. CDR3 length: 13 residues. The CDR3 protein is CASSPPYRAEAFF. CDR3 sequence (DNA): TGTGCCAGCAGTCCGCCTTACAGGGCTGAAGCTTTCTTT.

The J gene is TRBJ1-5, the V gene TRBV12-3 or TRBV12-4; no reliable D call. V lost 7 bases and J 3 bases, leaving 7 bases between the germline ends. The CDR3 covers 12 residues. The CDR3 sequence: CASTETNQPQHF. CDR3 bases: TGTGCCAGCACCGAGACCAATCAGCCCCAGCATTTT.

This clonotype was counted a few times. The J gene is TRBJ2-5, the V gene TRBV5-4; 11 positions agree with TRBD1. CDR3 size: 16 residues. CDR1 and CDR2 from the germline V gene are SGHNT and YYREEE (reference sequence). J was trimmed by 5 bases and V by 4 bases; bases with no gene match: 10. This CDR3 reads CASSRRVGQGAETQYF. For the CDR3, the DNA is TGTGCCAGCAGCCGTCGGGTCGGACAGGGGGCTGAGACCCAGTACTTC.